This T cell receptor (beta chain) was profiled in a study of long-term antiretroviral therapy in people with HIV. About this clone: Its specificity is not known.

Broader study findings: Blood draws took place between the mid-2000s and the late 2010s and possibly involved older ART regimens.

This CDR3 region has 13 residues. The germline CDR1 and CDR2 sequences are LNHDA and SQIVND (reference sequence). V shed 5 bases and J shed 5 bases, with 12 bases lying between them. At the survey level, the v3.0 immunoSEQ assay was run. TCRdb keeps only in-frame clones here, not all; method: immunoSEQ multiplex PCR. The sample yields some 16,000 clones, 85% to 90% seen once. The sequence was collected from a man between 50 and 59 years old with HIV. The rearrangement links TRBV19 to TRBJ1-1, with a possible D match to TRBD1 (6 bases). Sequenced material: unsorted PBMCs, taken 0.7 years before starting antiretroviral therapy. CDR3 protein: CASSLNRVTEAFF. CDR3 DNA sequence: TGTGCCAGTAGTTTAAACAGGGTTACTGAAGCTTTCTTT.